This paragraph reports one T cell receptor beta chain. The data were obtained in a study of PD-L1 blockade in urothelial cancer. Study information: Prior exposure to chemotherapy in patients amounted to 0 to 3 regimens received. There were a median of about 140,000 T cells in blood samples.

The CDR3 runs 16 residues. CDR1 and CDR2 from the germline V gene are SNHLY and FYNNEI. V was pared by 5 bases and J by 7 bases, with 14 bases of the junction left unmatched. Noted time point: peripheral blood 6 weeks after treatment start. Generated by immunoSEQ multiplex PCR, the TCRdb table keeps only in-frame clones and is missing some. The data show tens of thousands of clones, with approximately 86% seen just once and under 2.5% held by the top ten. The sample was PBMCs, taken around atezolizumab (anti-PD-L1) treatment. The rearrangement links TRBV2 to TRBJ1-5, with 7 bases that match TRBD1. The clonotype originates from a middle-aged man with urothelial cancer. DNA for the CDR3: TGTGCCAGCAGTTCTCAGGGGGATAGGGTAATACAGCCCCAGCATTTT. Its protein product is CASSSQGDRVIQPQHF.